A selection of T cell receptor beta chains follows, all from one sample in a study of blood T cell repertoires in COVID-19. Profiling relied on immunoSEQ multiplex PCR, and the TCRdb table lists in-frame clones only, not all of them. This table has under 300,000 clones, about 80% appearing once. Input material: peripheral blood. The source of these receptors is a woman aged 45 to 65 who had recovered from COVID-19. Each CDR3 is given with its conserved first and last residue. The D gene is left open where the match is weak. Clone size, where shown, is once, few, many, or a class for clones that have expanded.

size	D	V	J	DNA	CDR3
-	TRBD1	TRBV28	TRBJ2-7	TGTGCCAGCAGTGTCCCGGGACAGTCCTACGAGCAGTACTTC	CASSVPGQSYEQYF
-	TRBD1	TRBV13	TRBJ2-7	TGTGCCAGCAGCCAAAGGGACAGCTCCTACGAGCAGTACTTC	CASSQRDSSYEQYF
-	-	TRBV7-9	TRBJ1-2	TGTGCCAGCAGCTTAACGGGGAGCGGCTACACCTTC	CASSLTGSGYTF
-	-	TRBV6-5	TRBJ1-3	TGTGCCAGCACCCGCCAGGGAAACACCATATATTTT	CASTRQGNTIYF
few	TRBD1	TRBV6-5	TRBJ2-5	TGTGCCAGCAGTCCGGACAGGGGAGGACAGACCCAGTACTTC	CASSPDRGGQTQYF
-	-	TRBV28	TRBJ1-2	TGTTCCACCTCTGCAGGGGCAGGGGATGGCTACACCTTC	CSTSAGAGDGYTF
-	-	TRBV4-3	TRBJ2-3	TGCGCCAGCAGCCCGCGCCTACCCCCCGATACGCAGTATTTT	CASSPRLPPDTQYF
-	TRBD1	TRBV28	TRBJ2-1	TGTGCCAGCAGTTTACGACAGGGAAGCTCCTACAATGAGCAGTTCTTC	CASSLRQGSSYNEQFF
-	-	TRBV15	TRBJ2-1	TGTGCCACCAGCAGAGATCGGGGGTTCCTCAATGAGCAGTTCTTC	CATSRDRGFLNEQFF
few	TRBD2	TRBV4-2	TRBJ2-2	TGTGCCAGCAGCCAAGAGCCACTAGCGGGAGGTTCGGGGGAGCTGTTTTTT	CASSQEPLAGGSGELFF
once	-	TRBV15	TRBJ2-7	TGTGCCACCAGCAGAGATGGGGGGACGCTCAAATTC	CATSRDGGTLKF
-	-	TRBV7-2	TRBJ1-2	TGTGCCAGCAGGTCGACAGGAGGCGTCTACACCTTC	CASRSTGGVYTF
-	TRBD2	TRBV7-8	TRBJ2-3	TGTGCCAGCAGCCCAGGCGGGGGAGATACGCAGTATTTT	CASSPGGGDTQYF
-	TRBD2	TRBV7-2	TRBJ2-7	TGTGCCAGCAGCTTCACTAGCGGGAGTCGGGGCGAGCAGTACTTC	CASSFTSGSRGEQYF
-	-	TRBV27	TRBJ1-2	TGTGCCAGCAGCCCCGCGGGGGGCTACTATGGCTACACCTTC	CASSPAGGYYGYTF
-	TRBD1	TRBV15	TRBJ2-1	TGTGCCACCAGCCCCCGGGACAGGGGCCAAGATGAGCAGTTCTTC	CATSPRDRGQDEQFF
-	-	TRBV10-2	TRBJ2-7	TGCGCCAGCAGCGTACCTCGGGGTAACAGGGTGGGGCTGGAGCAGTACTTC	CASSVPRGNRVGLEQYF
-	TRBD1	TRBV28	TRBJ1-2	TGTGCCAGCAGCGATCCTGGGACAGGCGCTGGCTACACCTTC	CASSDPGTGAGYTF
-	-	TRBV27	TRBJ2-5	TGTGCCAGCCAACCCGCGGGGGCTGGCGAAGAGACCCAGTACTTC	CASQPAGAGEETQYF
-	-	TRBV2	TRBJ1-1	TGTGCCAGCCGAGGTCCTTCCTGGAGGGCTGAAGCTTTCTTT	CASRGPSWRAEAFF
-	TRBD1	TRBV6-5	TRBJ1-3	TGTGCCAGCAGTCCACCAGGGGGTTCAGGAAACACCATATATTTT	CASSPPGGSGNTIYF
-	-	TRBV18	TRBJ1-6	TGTGCCAGCTCACCAGAGGAGGGATCCACACCCCTCCACTTT	CASSPEEGSTPLHF
once	-	TRBV28	TRBJ1-2	TGTGCCATCTCCAAAGGGGATGGCTACACCTTC	CAISKGDGYTF
-	-	TRBV3-1/TRBV3-2	TRBJ2-3	TGTGCCAGCAGCCAAGATCAGGTGTCAGATACGCAGTATTTT	CASSQDQVSDTQYF
-	TRBD2	TRBV4-3	TRBJ2-3	TGCGCCAGCAGCCAAGATAGCGGGAGGCCCAGGAATTTT	CASSQDSGRPRNF
-	TRBD1	TRBV19	TRBJ1-1	TGTGCCAGTAGTACTTTACAGGGGTGGGACACTGAAGCTTTCTTT	CASSTLQGWDTEAFF
-	TRBD1	TRBV6-1	TRBJ1-2	TGTGCCAGCAGTGTAGCCGGGACAGCTAACTATGGCTACACCTTC	CASSVAGTANYGYTF
-	-	TRBV28	TRBJ2-7	TGTGCCAGCAGTCCTCAAACCGGGACTTACTCCTACGAGCAGTACTTC	CASSPQTGTYSYEQYF
once	TRBD1	TRBV6-2/TRBV6-3	TRBJ2-1	TGTGCCAGCAGCTTGGACCGGGACAGGGGGCAAGATGAGCAGTTCTTC	CASSLDRDRGQDEQFF
-	-	TRBV10-3	TRBJ2-2	TGTGCCATCAGTGAGTCGACATCCGGGGAGCTGTTTTTT	CAISESTSGELFF
-	TRBD1	TRBV5-4	TRBJ1-2	TGTGCCAGCAGCGCCGGGACAGGGGGCCTGGATGGCTACACCTTC	CASSAGTGGLDGYTF
-	-	TRBV6-5	TRBJ1-3	TGTGCCAGCAGTTACTCGGCAGGGAACTCTGGAAACACCATATATTTT	CASSYSAGNSGNTIYF
-	-	TRBV15	TRBJ2-7	TGTGCCACCAGCAGAGATATGTTAATCAGCTACGAGCAGTACTTC	CATSRDMLISYEQYF
-	-	TRBV5-1	TRBJ2-6	TGCGCCAGCAGCTTGGACTCGACAGCCTCCGACTCTGGGGCCAACGTCCTGACTTTC	CASSLDSTASDSGANVLTF
-	-	TRBV10-2	TRBJ1-1	TGCGCCAGCAAGATCAGACAGGTTGGGATGAACACTGAAGCTTTCTTT	CASKIRQVGMNTEAFF
-	TRBD1	TRBV18	TRBJ1-2	TGTGCCAGCTCTCAGGACAGGGCGGCTGGCTACACCTTC	CASSQDRAAGYTF
-	-	TRBV30	TRBJ1-2	TGTGCCTGGAGTGGGGCCACCTACTATGGCTACACCTTC	CAWSGATYYGYTF
-	-	TRBV27	TRBJ2-7	TGTGCCAGCAGACCCATTCTAGCGCCTAGCTCCTACGAGCAGTACTTC	CASRPILAPSSYEQYF
-	-	TRBV5-4	TRBJ1-3	TGTGCCAGCAGTTACCAGGGAGGAAACACCATATATTTT	CASSYQGGNTIYF
-	TRBD1	TRBV3-1/TRBV3-2	TRBJ2-7	TGTGCCAGCAGCCCGGACAGGATATCCTACGAGCAGTACTTC	CASSPDRISYEQYF
-	TRBD1	TRBV19	TRBJ2-7	TGTGCCAGTAGTATCGACTGGGGGACAGGAAGATTGCCGCAGTACTTC	CASSIDWGTGRLPQYF
-	TRBD2	TRBV5-8	TRBJ2-2	TGTGCCAGCAGCCCGGGGGGGCCGAACACCGGGGAGCTGTTTTTT	CASSPGGPNTGELFF
many	-	TRBV9	TRBJ2-3	TGTGCCAGCAGCGTAGCAGGGTGGGCAGATACGCAGTATTTT	CASSVAGWADTQYF
-	-	TRBV7-9	TRBJ2-5	TGTGCCAGCAGCTTCCCCGCGGACAAACGGCAGGACGAGACCCAGTACTTC	CASSFPADKRQDETQYF
-	-	TRBV9	TRBJ2-4	TGTGCCAGCAGCGTGGGGACAAGCCTAGCCAAAAACATTCAGTACTTC	CASSVGTSLAKNIQYF
-	TRBD1	TRBV19	TRBJ1-1	TGTGCCAGTAGTCCCAGGGGGCTCACTGAAGCTTTCTTT	CASSPRGLTEAFF
-	-	TRBV27	TRBJ1-1	TGTGCCAGCAGTGCTCAGGGGCCGCCGGGGGAAGCTTTCTTT	CASSAQGPPGEAFF
-	TRBD1	TRBV6-5	TRBJ1-1	TGTGCCAGCAGTTACGCGGAGGGGGCCACTGAAGCTTTCTTT	CASSYAEGATEAFF
-	-	TRBV7-2	TRBJ1-5	TGTGCCAGCAGCCCCCGTATGGGACAAGGACAGCCCCAGCATTTT	CASSPRMGQGQPQHF
-	-	TRBV6-1	TRBJ2-2	TGTGCCAGCAGTGAGTCAGGGTCCAACACCGGGGAGCTGTTTTTT	CASSESGSNTGELFF
-	-	TRBV28	TRBJ2-7	TGTGCCAGCACGTCGGGATTCTACGAGCAGTACTTC	CASTSGFYEQYF
-	-	TRBV28	TRBJ1-3	TGTGCCAGCACCTCGGGGGGCGGATACTCTGGAAACACCATATATTTT	CASTSGGGYSGNTIYF
once	TRBD1	TRBV13	TRBJ1-5	TGTGCCAGCAGCTCAAAAATCGGGACAGGCAATCAGCCCCAGCATTTT	CASSSKIGTGNQPQHF
few	-	TRBV5-1	TRBJ2-5	TGCGCCAGCAGCCCGGGAGCGGCCCAAGAGACCCAGTACTTC	CASSPGAAQETQYF
-	TRBD2	TRBV9	TRBJ2-3	TGTGCCAGCAGCCAAGCGGGGGCTCCCTTAGATACGCAGTATTTT	CASSQAGAPLDTQYF
once	-	TRBV4-1	TRBJ2-3	TGCGCCAGCAGCCAAGATTTCAGTGTGGGGGCAGGGACGCAGTATTTT	CASSQDFSVGAGTQYF
-	TRBD1	TRBV7-2	TRBJ2-3	TGTGCCAGCAGCCTAGGACAGGGGGCTGGAGATACGCAGTATTTT	CASSLGQGAGDTQYF
-	-	TRBV3-1/TRBV3-2	TRBJ1-3	TGTGCCAGCCTTCCCCGGCCAGGGAGGTCTGGAAACACCATATATTTT	CASLPRPGRSGNTIYF
-	TRBD1	TRBV28	TRBJ1-6	TGTGCCAGCAGTCGGATCGACAGGGATAATTCACCCCTCCACTTT	CASSRIDRDNSPLHF
-	TRBD2	TRBV11-2	TRBJ2-1	TGTGCCAGCAGCCGACTAGCGGGGAATTACAATGAGCAGTTCTTC	CASSRLAGNYNEQFF